The 6 T cell receptor beta chains reported below all come from one sample, sequenced in a study of cytomegalovirus exposure and HLA in healthy donors. The assay was immunoSEQ multiplex PCR, and TCRdb's table has in-frame clones only and misses some. The data contain some 130,000 clones, approximately 94% of them singletons. The specimen was PBMCs. All receptors derive from a man between 18 and 35 years old in good health and CMV-seropositive.

This clone was detected only once. The chain carries TRBV5-4 and TRBJ2-2; maybe TRBD2 (7 bases). The CDR3 spans 17 residues. Germline CDR1 is SGHNT and CDR2 is YYREEE (reference sequence). The V end lost 4 bases, the J end lost 4 bases, and 20 bases lay between the germline ends. CDR3 loop: CASSESRRGATTGELFF. The CDR3 bases are TGTGCCAGCAGCGAGAGTCGTCGGGGGGCGACCACCGGGGAGCTGTTTTTT.

This clone is a singleton in its sample. The rearrangement links TRBV4-1 to TRBJ1-1; D may be TRBD1 (5 bases). From germline, CDR1 is MGHRA and CDR2 YSYEKL. The CDR3 is made up of 14 amino acids. V dropped 4 bases and J dropped 0 bases, with 9 bases sitting between them. In DNA form, the CDR3 reads TGCGCCAGCAGCCGCCAACAGGTGAACACTGAAGCTTTCTTT. This sequence encodes CASSRQQVNTEAFF.

The rearrangement joins TRBV28 to TRBJ2-7; D remains ambiguous. Germline loops: CDR1 MDHEN, CDR2 SYDVKM. The CDR3 has 14 residues. Trimming left V 6 bases short and J 3 bases short, with 15 bases between. CDR3 loop: CASSLSTEIYEQYF. The DNA for the CDR3 is TGTGCCAGCAGCCTGTCCACCGAGATCTACGAGCAGTACTTC.

Turning to this clone: The sample has other DNA sequences that encode this CDR3 too. This chain links TRBV9 with TRBJ1-1, with D unresolved. In germline, CDR1 is SGDLS, CDR2 YYNGEE. Between the trimmed V and J ends, which lost 2 bases and 1 base, there was a span of 6 bases. The CDR3 totals 13 residues. The CDR3 sequence is CASSVGRNTEAFF. DNA of the CDR3: TGTGCCAGCAGCGTGGGCAGGAACACTGAAGCTTTCTTT.

The V and J genes are TRBV6-1 and TRBJ2-1, with D maybe TRBD2 (6 bases). V dropped 11 bases and J dropped 2 bases, with 10 bases sitting between them. Germline lookup yields CDR1 MNHNS and CDR2 SASEGT. CDR3 size: 12 residues. The CDR3 is CAGGIPYNEQFF. CDR3 in DNA: TGTGCCGGGGGGATCCCCTACAATGAGCAGTTCTTC.

The gene calls are TRBV5-1 and TRBJ2-1; 8 bases are shared with TRBD2. Germline values: CDR1 SGHRS, CDR2 YFSETQ. This CDR3 is built from 15 residues. The trim removed 0 bases at V and 8 bases at J, leaving 7 bases unmatched. CDR3 nucleotides: TGCGCCAGCAGCTTGGCGGGAGGGCCGATCGATGAGCAGTTCTTC. This encodes CASSLAGGPIDEQFF.